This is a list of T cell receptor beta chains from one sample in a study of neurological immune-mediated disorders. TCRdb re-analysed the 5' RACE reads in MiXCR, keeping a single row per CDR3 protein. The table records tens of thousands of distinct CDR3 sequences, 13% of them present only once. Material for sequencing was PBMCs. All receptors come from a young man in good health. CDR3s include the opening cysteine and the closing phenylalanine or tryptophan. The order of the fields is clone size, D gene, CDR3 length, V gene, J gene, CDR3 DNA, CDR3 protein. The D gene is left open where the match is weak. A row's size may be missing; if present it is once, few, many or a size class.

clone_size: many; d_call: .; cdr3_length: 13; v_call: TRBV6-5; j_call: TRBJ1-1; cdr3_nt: TGTGCCAGCAGCTCAAATACGAACACTGAAGCTTTCTTT; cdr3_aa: CASSSNTNTEAFF
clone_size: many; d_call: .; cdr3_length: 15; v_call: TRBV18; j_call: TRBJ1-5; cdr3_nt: TGTGCCAGCTCATCCGAAGGGGTTTCCTATCAGCCCCAGCATTTT; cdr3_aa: CASSSEGVSYQPQHF
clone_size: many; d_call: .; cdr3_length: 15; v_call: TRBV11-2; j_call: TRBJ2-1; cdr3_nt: TGTGCCAGCGGAGATGGTCCCAGCTCCTACAATGAGCAGTTCTTC; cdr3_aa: CASGDGPSSYNEQFF
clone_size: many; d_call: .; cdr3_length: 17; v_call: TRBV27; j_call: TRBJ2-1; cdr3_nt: TGTGCCAGCAGTCCCCGAGGTGACGGGTTCGCCTACAATGAGCAGTTCTTC; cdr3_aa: CASSPRGDGFAYNEQFF
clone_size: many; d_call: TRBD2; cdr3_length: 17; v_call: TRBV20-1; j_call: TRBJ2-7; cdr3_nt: TGCAGTGCTAGAGATGAGGGACTAGCGGGAGTTTGGTACGAGCAGTACTTC; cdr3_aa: CSARDEGLAGVWYEQYF
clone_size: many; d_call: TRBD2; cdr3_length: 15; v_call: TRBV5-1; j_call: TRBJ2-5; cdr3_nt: TGCGCCAGCAGCCCGGGACTAGCGGGACAAGAGACCCAGTACTTC; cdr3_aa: CASSPGLAGQETQYF
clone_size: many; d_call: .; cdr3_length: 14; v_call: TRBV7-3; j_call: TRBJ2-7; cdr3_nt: TGTGCCAGCAGCTTACAGGGGGGATCCTACGAGCAGTACTTC; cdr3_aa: CASSLQGGSYEQYF
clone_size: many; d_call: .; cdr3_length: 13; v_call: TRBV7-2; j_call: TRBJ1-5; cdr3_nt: TGTGCCACTGTTTGGGGTGGCAATCAGCCCCAGCATTTT; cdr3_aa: CATVWGGNQPQHF
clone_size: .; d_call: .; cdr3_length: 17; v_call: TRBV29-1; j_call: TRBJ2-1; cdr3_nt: TGCAGCGTTGAAGACCCGCTACAGGGCAGCTCCTACAATTATCAGTTCTTC; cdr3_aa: CSVEDPLQGSSYNYQFF
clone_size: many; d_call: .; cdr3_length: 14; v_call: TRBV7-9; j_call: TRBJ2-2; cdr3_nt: TGTGCCAGCATCGGACAGGGAGGGAACGGGGAGCTGTTTTTT; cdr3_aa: CASIGQGGNGELFF
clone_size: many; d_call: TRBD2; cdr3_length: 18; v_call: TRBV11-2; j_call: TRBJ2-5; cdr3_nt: TGTGCCAGCAGCCGGACAGTTCTCCCGGGACTAGCGGAAGAGACCCAGTACTTC; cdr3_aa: CASSRTVLPGLAEETQYF
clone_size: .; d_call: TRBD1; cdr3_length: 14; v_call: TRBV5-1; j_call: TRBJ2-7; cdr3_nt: TGCGCCAGCAGCTTGGCGGGACAGGGGAGCGAGCAGTACTTC; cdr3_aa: CASSLAGQGSEQYF
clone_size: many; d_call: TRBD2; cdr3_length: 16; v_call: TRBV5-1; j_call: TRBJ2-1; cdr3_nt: TGCGCCAGCAGCTTGGGGATAAGCGGGAGGGCGAATGAGCAGTTCTTC; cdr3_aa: CASSLGISGRANEQFF
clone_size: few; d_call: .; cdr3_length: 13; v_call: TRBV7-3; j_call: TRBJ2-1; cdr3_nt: TGTGCCAGCAGCTTCGCCCCATACAATGAGCAGTTCTTC; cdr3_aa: CASSFAPYNEQFF
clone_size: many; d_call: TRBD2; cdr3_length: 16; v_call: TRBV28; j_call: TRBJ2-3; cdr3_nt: TGTGCCAGCGCGGGACTAGCGGGAGTTGACACAGATACGCAGTATTTT; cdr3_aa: CASAGLAGVDTDTQYF
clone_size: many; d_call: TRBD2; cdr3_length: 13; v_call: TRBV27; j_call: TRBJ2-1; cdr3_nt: TGTGCCAGCAGTCAGCGGGAGGGCTATGAGCAGTTCTTC; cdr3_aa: CASSQREGYEQFF
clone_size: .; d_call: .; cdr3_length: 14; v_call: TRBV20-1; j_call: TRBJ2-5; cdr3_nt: TGCAGTGCTACGTCCGCAGGGTTTCAAGAGACCCAGTACTTC; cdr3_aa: CSATSAGFQETQYF
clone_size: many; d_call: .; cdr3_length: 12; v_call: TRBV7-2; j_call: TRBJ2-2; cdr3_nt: TGTGCCAGCAGCCGTCATGGGGGGGAGCTGTTTTTT; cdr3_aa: CASSRHGGELFF
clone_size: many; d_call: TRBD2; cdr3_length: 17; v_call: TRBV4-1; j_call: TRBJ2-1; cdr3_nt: TGCGCCAGCAGCCAAGGGGGACTAGCGGGAGTTGAGAATGAGCAGTTCTTC; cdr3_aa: CASSQGGLAGVENEQFF
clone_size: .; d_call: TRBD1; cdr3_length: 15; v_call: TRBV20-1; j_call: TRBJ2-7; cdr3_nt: TGCAGTGCTAGGGCCCCCGGGACAGGGAGCTACGAGCAGTACTTC; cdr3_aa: CSARAPGTGSYEQYF
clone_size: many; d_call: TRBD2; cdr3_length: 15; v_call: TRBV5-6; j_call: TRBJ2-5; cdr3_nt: TGTGCCAGCAGGAAGGCTAGCGGATACCAAGAGACCCAGTACTTC; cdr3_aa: CASRKASGYQETQYF
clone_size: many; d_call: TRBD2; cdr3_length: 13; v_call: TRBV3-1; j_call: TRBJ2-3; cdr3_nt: TGTGCCAGCAGCCCCTGGACTAGAAATACGCAGTATTTT; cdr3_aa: CASSPWTRNTQYF
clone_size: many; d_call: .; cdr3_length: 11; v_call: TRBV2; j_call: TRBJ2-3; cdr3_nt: TGTGCCAGCTACCGCACAGATACGCAGTATTTT; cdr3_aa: CASYRTDTQYF
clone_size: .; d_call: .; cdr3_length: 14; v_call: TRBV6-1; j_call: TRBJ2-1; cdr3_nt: TGTGCCAGCAGTGAAACACCCTCCAGCTATGAGCAGTTCTTC; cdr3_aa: CASSETPSSYEQFF
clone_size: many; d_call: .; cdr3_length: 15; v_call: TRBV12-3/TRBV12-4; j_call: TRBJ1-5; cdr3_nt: TGTGCCAGCAGCCCTGACGGTTATAGCAATCAGCCCCAGCATTTT; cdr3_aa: CASSPDGYSNQPQHF
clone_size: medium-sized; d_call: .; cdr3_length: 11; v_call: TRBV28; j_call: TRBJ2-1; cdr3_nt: TGTGCCAGCAGTTTCCCGAATGAGCAGTTCTTC; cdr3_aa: CASSFPNEQFF
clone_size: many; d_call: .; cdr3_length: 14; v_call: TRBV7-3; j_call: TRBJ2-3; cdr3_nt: TGTGCCAGCAGCCTATCACCAGGCAGCGATACGCAGTATTTT; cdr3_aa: CASSLSPGSDTQYF
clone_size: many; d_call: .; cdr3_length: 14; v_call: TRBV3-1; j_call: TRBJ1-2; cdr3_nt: TGTGCCAGCAGCCAAGAAGCCGGGTCCTATGGCTACACCTTC; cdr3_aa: CASSQEAGSYGYTF
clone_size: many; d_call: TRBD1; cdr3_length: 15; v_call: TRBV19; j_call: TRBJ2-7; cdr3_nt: TGTGCCAGTAGAGCAACCGGGACAGACTCCTACGAGCAGTACTTC; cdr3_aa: CASRATGTDSYEQYF
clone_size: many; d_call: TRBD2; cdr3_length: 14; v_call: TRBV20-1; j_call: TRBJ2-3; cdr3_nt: TGCAGTGCTCCGACTAGCGGGAGCACAGATACGCAGTATTTT; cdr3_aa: CSAPTSGSTDTQYF
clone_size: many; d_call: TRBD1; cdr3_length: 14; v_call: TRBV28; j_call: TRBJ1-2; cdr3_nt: TGTGCCAGCAGGCGACCAGGGGGAAACTATGGCTACACCTTC; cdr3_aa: CASRRPGGNYGYTF
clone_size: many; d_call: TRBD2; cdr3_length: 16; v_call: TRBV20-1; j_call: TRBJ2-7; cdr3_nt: TGCAGTGCTAGAAGGATAATAGCGGGAGATTGGTACGAGCAGTACTTC; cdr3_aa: CSARRIIAGDWYEQYF
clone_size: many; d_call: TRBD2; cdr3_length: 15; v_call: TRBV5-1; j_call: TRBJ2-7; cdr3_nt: TGCGCCAGCAGCGGCGGGACTAGCGGTTCCTACGAGCAGTACTTC; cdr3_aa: CASSGGTSGSYEQYF
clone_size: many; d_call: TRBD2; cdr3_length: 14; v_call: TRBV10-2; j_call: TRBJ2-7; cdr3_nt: TGCGCCACCCTGACCTATAGCGGGATCTACGAGCAGTACTTC; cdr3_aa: CATLTYSGIYEQYF
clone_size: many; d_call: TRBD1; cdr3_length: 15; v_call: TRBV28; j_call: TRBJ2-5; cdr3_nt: TGTGCCAGCAGTCTTGGACAGGGTTTTAGGGAGACCCAGTACTTC; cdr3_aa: CASSLGQGFRETQYF
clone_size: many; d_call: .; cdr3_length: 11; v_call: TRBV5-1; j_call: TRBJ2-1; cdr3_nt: TGCGCCAGCAGCTTGGACGGGAGCCCGTTCTTC; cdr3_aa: CASSLDGSPFF
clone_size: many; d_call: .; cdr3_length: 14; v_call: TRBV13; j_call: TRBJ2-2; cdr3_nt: TGTGCCAGCAGCTCGGGACTGAACACCGGGGAGCTGTTTTTT; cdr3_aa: CASSSGLNTGELFF
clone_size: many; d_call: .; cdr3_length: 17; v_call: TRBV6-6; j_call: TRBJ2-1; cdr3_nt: TGTGCCAGCAGTTACGTCCACGGGGGAGCTCCGTACAATGAGCAGTTCTTC; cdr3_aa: CASSYVHGGAPYNEQFF
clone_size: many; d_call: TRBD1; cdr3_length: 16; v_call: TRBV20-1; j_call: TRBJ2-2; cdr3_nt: TGCAGTGCTAATTGGGGCGACAGGGGGGACACCGGGGAGCTGTTTTTT; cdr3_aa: CSANWGDRGDTGELFF
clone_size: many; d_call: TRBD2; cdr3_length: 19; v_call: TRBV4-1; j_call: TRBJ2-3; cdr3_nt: TGCGCCAGCAGCGGGACTAGCGGTCCAAACCGGGGGAGCACAGATACGCAGTATTTT; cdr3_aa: CASSGTSGPNRGSTDTQYF
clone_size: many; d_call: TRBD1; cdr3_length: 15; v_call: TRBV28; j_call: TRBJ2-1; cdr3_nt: TGTGCCAGCAGTGGGGACAGGGGGCTTTACAATGAGCAGTTCTTC; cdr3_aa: CASSGDRGLYNEQFF
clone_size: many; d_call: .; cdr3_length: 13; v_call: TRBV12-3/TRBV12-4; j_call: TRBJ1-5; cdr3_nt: TGTGCCAGCAGGAGGGACGGCAATCAGCCCCAGCATTTT; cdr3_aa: CASRRDGNQPQHF
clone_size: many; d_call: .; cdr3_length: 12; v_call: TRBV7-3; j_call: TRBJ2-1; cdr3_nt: TGTGCCAGCTCACGAGGGGAAACTGAGCAGTTCTTC; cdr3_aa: CASSRGETEQFF
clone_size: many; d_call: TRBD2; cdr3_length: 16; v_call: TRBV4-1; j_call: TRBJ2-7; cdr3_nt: TGCGCCAGCAGCCAAGTCTCGACTAGCGGAACCTACGAGCAGTACTTC; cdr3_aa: CASSQVSTSGTYEQYF
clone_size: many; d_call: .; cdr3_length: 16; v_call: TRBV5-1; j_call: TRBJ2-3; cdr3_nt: TGCGCCAGCAGCTTGGTCGGGGAGGGGGACACAGATACGCAGTATTTT; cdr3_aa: CASSLVGEGDTDTQYF
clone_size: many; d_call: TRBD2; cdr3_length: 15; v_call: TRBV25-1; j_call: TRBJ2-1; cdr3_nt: TGTGCCAGCAGTGTACTAGCGACCACCTACAATGAGCAGTTCTTC; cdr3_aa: CASSVLATTYNEQFF
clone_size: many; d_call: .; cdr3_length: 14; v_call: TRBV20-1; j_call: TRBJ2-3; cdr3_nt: TGCAGTGCTAGAATCAGCGGAGGCACAGATACGCAGTATTTT; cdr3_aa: CSARISGGTDTQYF
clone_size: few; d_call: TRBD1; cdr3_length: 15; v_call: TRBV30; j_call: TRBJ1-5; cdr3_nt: TGTGCCTGGAGTGTCATGACAGGGGGGAATCAGCCCCAGCATTTT; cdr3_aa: CAWSVMTGGNQPQHF
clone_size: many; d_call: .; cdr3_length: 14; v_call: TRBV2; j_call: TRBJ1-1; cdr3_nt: TGTGCCAGCAGTGAAGATAGGCGGGACACTGAAGCTTTCTTT; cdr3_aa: CASSEDRRDTEAFF
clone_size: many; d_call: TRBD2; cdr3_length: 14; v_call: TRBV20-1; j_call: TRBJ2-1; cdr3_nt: TGCAGTGCCTTGACTAGCGGGAGGAACAATGAGCAGTTCTTC; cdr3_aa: CSALTSGRNNEQFF
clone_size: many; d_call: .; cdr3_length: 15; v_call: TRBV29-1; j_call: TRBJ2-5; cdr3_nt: TGCAGCGTTGAAGAAAGGGCTAAGCCCAAAGAGACCCAGTACTTC; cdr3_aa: CSVEERAKPKETQYF
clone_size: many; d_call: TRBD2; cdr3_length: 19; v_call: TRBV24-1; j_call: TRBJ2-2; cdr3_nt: TGTGCCACCGAGGATACGCCGGGACTAGCGGCCCGTTTCACCGGGGAGCTGTTTTTT; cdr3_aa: CATEDTPGLAARFTGELFF
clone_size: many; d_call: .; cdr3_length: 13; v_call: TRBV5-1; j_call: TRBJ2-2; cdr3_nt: TGCGCCAGCAGGACAGGCATCACCGGGGAGCTGTTTTTT; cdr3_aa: CASRTGITGELFF
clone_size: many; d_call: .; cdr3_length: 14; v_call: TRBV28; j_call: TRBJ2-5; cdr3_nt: TGTGCCAGCGGATCTTCCTGGACCCCAGAGACCCAGTACTTC; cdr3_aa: CASGSSWTPETQYF
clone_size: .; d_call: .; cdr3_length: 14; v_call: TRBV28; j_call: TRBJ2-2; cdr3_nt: TGTGCCAGTCGGGACGGAGTGAACACCGGGGAGCTGTTTTTT; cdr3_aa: CASRDGVNTGELFF
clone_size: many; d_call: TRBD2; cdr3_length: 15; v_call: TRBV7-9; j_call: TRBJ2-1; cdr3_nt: TGTGCCAGCAGCTCCGGGACTAGCGGGAGAAATGAGCAGTTCTTC; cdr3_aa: CASSSGTSGRNEQFF
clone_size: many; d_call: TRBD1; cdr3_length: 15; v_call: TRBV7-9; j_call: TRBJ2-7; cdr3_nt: TGTGCCAGCAGGAAAACAGGGGGCCCATCCTACGAGCAGTACTTC; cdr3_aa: CASRKTGGPSYEQYF
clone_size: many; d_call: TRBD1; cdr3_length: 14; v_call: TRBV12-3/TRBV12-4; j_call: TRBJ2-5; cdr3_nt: TGTGCCAGCAGCGGGGGACAGGGTGAAGAGACCCAGTACTTC; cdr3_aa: CASSGGQGEETQYF
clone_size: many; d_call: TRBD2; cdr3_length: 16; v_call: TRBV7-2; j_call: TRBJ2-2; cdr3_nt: TGTGCCAGCAGCTTACTAGCGGGAACTAACACCGGGGAGCTGTTTTTT; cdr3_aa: CASSLLAGTNTGELFF